This is a list of T cell receptor beta chains from one sample in a study of cytomegalovirus exposure and HLA in healthy donors. TCRdb's copy holds only in-frame clones and misses some; the assay was immunoSEQ multiplex PCR. Found here are under 130,000 clones, 60% to 70% of them singletons; the top ten hold roughly 3.4%. Sequencing used PBMCs. These receptors all stem from a woman aged 45-65 years in good health and CMV-seronegative. CDR3s include the opening cysteine and the closing phenylalanine or tryptophan. A clone size is listed for some rows: how often the clone was seen (once, few, many), or a class if it is expanded.

cdr3_length j_call clone_size v_call cdr3_aa
13 NA NA TRBV29-1 CSALAGRTYEQYF
15 TRBJ1-2 NA TRBV4-3 CASSQERGQLYGYTF
17 TRBJ1-1 NA TRBV14 CASSQDLLDRGSTEAFF
13 TRBJ2-1 NA TRBV29-1 CSVEEGGVNEQFF
14 TRBJ1-3 NA TRBV7-2 CASSLTGVGNTIYF
14 TRBJ1-6 few TRBV7-9 CASSAGAANSPLHF
11 TRBJ1-1 NA TRBV19 CASTGLTEAFF
17 TRBJ2-1 NA TRBV7-2 CASSLASLALKAREQFF
15 TRBJ1-2 NA TRBV5-1 CASSAAQGLDYGYTF
16 TRBJ1-5 NA TRBV30 CAWSGGDRGLKKPQHF
17 TRBJ2-7 NA TRBV10-1 CASSDPPGAAGNYEQYF
16 TRBJ2-1 NA TRBV19 CASSRAGLGSYNEQFF
17 TRBJ1-2 few TRBV5-1 CASSLGSSGTGSYGYTF
17 TRBJ2-1 NA TRBV7-8 CASSLRTGVSSYNEQFF
19 TRBJ2-3 NA TRBV7-9 CASSPFWTQTASSTDTQYF
13 TRBJ1-6 NA TRBV27 CASSNRGYSPLHF
15 TRBJ2-2 NA TRBV7-9 CASSSRSGISGELFF
17 TRBJ2-2 NA TRBV4-2 CASSHPLAGGLGGELFF
16 TRBJ2-3 few TRBV6-6 CASSKGTGTSTDTQYF
15 TRBJ2-1 NA TRBV28 CASSLFSGRFNEQFF
15 TRBJ1-5 NA TRBV7-9 CASSFQGVGNQPQHF
18 TRBJ2-3 NA TRBV4-2 CASSQDVFRIGGGDTQYF
16 TRBJ2-3 NA TRBV28 CASSLYVGLAADTQYF
13 TRBJ2-1 few TRBV19 CASRNVLLNEQFF
11 TRBJ1-2 NA TRBV20-1 CSARTDYGYTF
13 TRBJ2-1 NA TRBV29-1 CSVDTSSYNEQFF
15 TRBJ2-3 NA TRBV6-5 CASSRTSGSLDTQYF
14 TRBJ1-1 NA TRBV27 CASSVQIQNTEAFF
13 TRBJ2-7 NA TRBV2 CASSLSLSYEQYF
12 TRBJ2-1 few TRBV7-9 CSSSQGVYEQFF
15 TRBJ1-4 few TRBV4-1 CASSGSGGTNEKLFF
14 TRBJ2-7 NA TRBV7-7 CASSLEQGAYEQYF
13 TRBJ1-5 NA TRBV7-2 CASSRGDNQPQHF
18 TRBJ2-3 NA TRBV5-4 CASSPFPGTSIKTDTQYF
15 TRBJ1-5 NA TRBV18 CASSPQGRKDQPQHF
14 TRBJ2-7 few TRBV10-2 CASSEGSYSYEQYF
13 TRBJ2-1 NA TRBV6-5 CASSYPGLAEQFF
15 TRBJ2-1 NA TRBV11-2 CASSLGASGDNEQFF
17 TRBJ2-7 NA TRBV7-2 CASSPSSFSANSYEQYF
15 TRBJ2-1 NA TRBV28 CASSFRTSSSNEQFF
15 TRBJ1-2 NA TRBV4-1 CASRDTGESSYGYTF
11 TRBJ1-4 few TRBV29-1 CSARGAEKLFF
15 TRBJ2-3 NA TRBV7-2 CASSLTLAGKDTQYF
18 NA NA TRBV4-1 CASSQAGQGLLFTYEQYF
16 TRBJ2-1 NA TRBV4-1 CASSLRTSLAYNEQFF
14 TRBJ2-3 once TRBV19 CASRGRGGTDTQYF
15 TRBJ2-7 NA TRBV5-4 CASSRPDSPSYEQYF
12 TRBJ2-7 few TRBV7-8 CASSLEPDEQYF
16 TRBJ2-7 NA TRBV5-6 CASSWGGTSASYEQYF
15 TRBJ2-3 NA TRBV5-8 CASSLAGLAGDTQYF
16 TRBJ1-4 NA TRBV10-3 CATQGSESGANEKLFF
14 TRBJ2-3 NA TRBV5-1 CASKVAGETDTQYF
13 TRBJ2-1 NA TRBV4-3 CASSQAGGNEQFF
14 TRBJ1-5 NA TRBV10-3 CAISERTGFQPQHF
15 TRBJ2-7 NA TRBV4-1 CASSQEWTGGWEQYF
15 TRBJ1-2 NA TRBV2 CASKWRGQGNDGYTF
16 TRBJ2-5 NA TRBV29-1 CSVGSGWLAGEETQYF